This T cell receptor beta chain was captured by sequencing in a study of cytomegalovirus exposure and HLA in healthy donors. Note on this clone: Antigen specificity is unknown.

V was pared by 6 bases and J by 2 bases, with 4 bases of the junction left unmatched. Germline values: CDR1 MDHEN, CDR2 SYDVKM. The CDR3 covers 15 residues. The PCR made use of 60 Vbeta and 13 Jbeta primers. This table comes from immunoSEQ multiplex PCR, and its TCRdb copy is limited to in-frame clones, with some not included. The sample carries about 190,000 clones, roughly 83% recorded once. Findings and limits, study-wide: Later analysis showed most CMV-associated TCR beta chains appearing HLA-restricted.

What was sequenced was PBMCs. This clonotype was sampled from a woman aged 45-65 years in good health and CMV-seronegative. The rearrangement uses TRBV28 and TRBJ2-6; 7 bases line up with TRBD1. The CDR3 DNA reads as TGTGCCAGCAGCATCGACAGGGCTGGGGCCAACGTCCTGACTTTC. Translated, it gives CASSIDRAGANVLTF.